The entry below describes one T cell receptor beta chain. The data derive from a study of PD-1 and CTLA-4 blockade in melanoma. The assay was immunoSEQ multiplex PCR, and TCRdb's table has in-frame clones only and misses some. The data contain 28,000 or so clones, under 95% of them singletons. Deletions cut 5 bases from V and 0 bases from J, with 8 bases between. The CDR3 contains 13 residues. In germline, CDR1 is SNHLY, CDR2 FYNNEI. The chain is built from TRBV2 and TRBJ2-7, with D perhaps TRBD1 (6 bases). Sequenced here: CD8+ T cells from peripheral blood, sampled from a patient given anti-PD-1 treatment. This clonotype was sampled from a human donor with melanoma. The CDR3 DNA follows: TGTGCCAGCAGTCAGGACAGCTCCTACGAGCAGTACTTC. Residues: CASSQDSSYEQYF. The entire variable domain, with the rest obtained from reference TRBV2 and TRBJ2-7, is as follows: EPEVTQTPSHQVTQMGQEVILRCVPISNHLYFYWYRQILGQKVEFLVSFYNNEISEKSEIFDDQFSVERPDGSNFTLKIRSTKLEDSAMYFCASSQDSSYEQYFGPGTRLTVT.